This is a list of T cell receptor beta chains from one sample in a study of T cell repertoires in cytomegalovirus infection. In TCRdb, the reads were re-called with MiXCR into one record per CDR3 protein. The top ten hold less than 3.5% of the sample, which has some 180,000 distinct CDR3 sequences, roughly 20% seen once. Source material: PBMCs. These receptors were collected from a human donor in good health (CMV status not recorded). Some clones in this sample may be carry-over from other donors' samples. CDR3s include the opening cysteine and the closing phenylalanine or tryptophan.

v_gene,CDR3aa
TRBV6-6,CASRPAPGRANNEQFF
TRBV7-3,CASSSTGRTEAFF
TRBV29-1,CSVRDRGLGETQYF
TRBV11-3,CATSYHRGYTEAFF
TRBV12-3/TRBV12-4,CASSLIETQYF
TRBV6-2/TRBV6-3,CASSGIRQGMEQYF
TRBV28,CASSLAGTGSQPQHF
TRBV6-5,CATTRWQGAASYNEQFF
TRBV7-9,CASSLGAFGNTEAFF
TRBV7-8,CASSSRVGQPQHF
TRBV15,CATSPTLARELFF
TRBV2,CASRTTGTVNSPLHF
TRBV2,CASSEAAGRPVETQYF
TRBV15,CATSRDSDEKLFF
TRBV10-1,CASSESPGGSDTQYF
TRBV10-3,CAISDPGANTEAFF
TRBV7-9,CASSSGGQGGYGYTF
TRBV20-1,CSVKRPPGPAFF
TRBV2,CASSSPSGTGSPGGREKLFF
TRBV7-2,CASSIETANTEAFF
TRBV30,CAWSVWGVGTEAFF
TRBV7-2,CASRRGGANVLTF
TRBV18,CASSPGGPNQPQHF
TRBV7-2,CASSSETSGRSYEQYF
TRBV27,CASSRGLRFGADTQYF
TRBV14,CASSLTLGTEAFF
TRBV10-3,CAITRAGANTEAFF
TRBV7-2,CASSTPGQESQPQHF
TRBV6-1,CASSPSLRVQPQHF
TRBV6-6,CASSYSGGGSYNEQFF
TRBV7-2,CASSSAPGRGDYGYTF
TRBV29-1,CSVDDRGPQFF
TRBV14,CASSSRGTDTQYF
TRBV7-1,CASSSTDDNYGYTF
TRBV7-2,CASSISGGRNIQYF
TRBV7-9,CASSFRGRINTGELFF
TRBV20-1,CSAPLTTTGNYEQYF
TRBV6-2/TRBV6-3,CASSYPARGARSNQPQHF
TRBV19,CASTNGQGGNQPQHF
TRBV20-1,CSARRERTGTGGSYEQYF
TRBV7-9,CASSVRGAGGLYNEQFF
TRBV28,CASSVTGIAKNIQYF
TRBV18,CASSPGDFGQYF
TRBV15,CATSRTGNTEAFF
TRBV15,CATSRDSGSRANVLTF
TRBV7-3,CASSFDLGGTDTQYF
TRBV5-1,CASSFRTENTEAFF
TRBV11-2,CASSLLARGYTEAFF
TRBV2,CASNGHNSLNYEQYF
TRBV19,CASSPMGQTNTEAFF
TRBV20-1,CSALPSFASVRQETQYF
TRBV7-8,CASSPMAEAFF
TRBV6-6,CASSYYPGPSLYEQYF
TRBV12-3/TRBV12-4,CASSRQGMNTEAFF
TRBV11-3,CASSLTRNTDTQYF
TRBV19,CATRGYPKSYNEQFF
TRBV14,CASSQMGQGTGNEQFF